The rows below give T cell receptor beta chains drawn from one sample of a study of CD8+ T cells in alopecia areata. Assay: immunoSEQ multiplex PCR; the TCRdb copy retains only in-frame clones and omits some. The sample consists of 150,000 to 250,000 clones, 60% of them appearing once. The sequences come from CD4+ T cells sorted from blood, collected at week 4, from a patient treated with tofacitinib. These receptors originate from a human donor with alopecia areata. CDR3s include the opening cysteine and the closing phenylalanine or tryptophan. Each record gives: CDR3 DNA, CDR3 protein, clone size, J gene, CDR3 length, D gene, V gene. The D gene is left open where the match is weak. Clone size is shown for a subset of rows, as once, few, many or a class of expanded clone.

TGTGCCAGCAGCTTAGGGTTGCGGCAGGACTATGGCTACACCTTC	CASSLGLRQDYGYTF	once	TRBJ1-2	15	.	TRBV7-2
TGTGCCAGCAGCCTACAGGGACAGGGCATAAACATTCAGTACTTC	CASSLQGQGINIQYF	few	TRBJ2-4	15	TRBD1	TRBV27
TGTGCCAGCAGCCGACAGCACTCTGGAAACACCATATATTTT	CASSRQHSGNTIYF	few	TRBJ1-3	14	.	TRBV27
TGTGCCAGCAGTGAAGGAGCGTCAAGGGCAGATACGCAGTATTTT	CASSEGASRADTQYF	.	TRBJ2-3	15	.	TRBV25-1
TGCGCCAGCAGCTTCGACAGCCGCAATCAGCCCCAGCATTTT	CASSFDSRNQPQHF	.	TRBJ1-5	14	.	TRBV5-1
TGCAGCGTTGAACTGCTCGGGGGGAAGGACTATGGCTACACCTTC	CSVELLGGKDYGYTF	.	TRBJ1-2	15	.	TRBV29-1
TGTGCCACCAGCAGAGCGGGTGGAGAGACCCAGTACTTC	CATSRAGGETQYF	.	TRBJ2-5	13	.	TRBV15
TGTGCCAGCAGAGCGGACTTGAGGTTGTCCTACGAGCAGTACTTC	CASRADLRLSYEQYF	.	TRBJ2-7	15	.	TRBV2
TGTGCCAGCAGCTTGGCCACCACAGATACGCAGTATTTT	CASSLATTDTQYF	.	TRBJ2-3	13	.	TRBV5-6
TGTGCCAGCAGTTTATCCCCTAGCTCCTACAATGAGCAGTTCTTC	CASSLSPSSYNEQFF	.	TRBJ2-1	15	.	TRBV27
TGTGCCATCAGTGAACGGGGGACAGATGAAGCTTTCTTT	CAISERGTDEAFF	few	TRBJ1-1	13	TRBD1	TRBV10-3
TGTGCCAGCAGTTTCAAAAACATTCAGTACTTC	CASSFKNIQYF	.	TRBJ2-4	11	.	TRBV27
TGTGCCAGCAGCTTCCCTAGCGTGATCGGTGAGCAGTTCTTC	CASSFPSVIGEQFF	.	TRBJ2-1	14	.	TRBV5-6
TGCAGCGTTGAACCCCAGACCTACACTGAAGCTTTCTTT	CSVEPQTYTEAFF	.	TRBJ1-1	13	.	TRBV29-1
TGTGCCAGCTCACCCCTGATCGCAGGCCGAGATACGCAGTATTTT	CASSPLIAGRDTQYF	few	TRBJ2-3	15	.	TRBV18
TGCAGCGTTCAAGGGAATCGATTACAAGAGACCCAGTACTTC	CSVQGNRLQETQYF	.	TRBJ2-5	14	.	TRBV29-1
TGTGCCAGCAGCATCAGTGGGATCTATGGCTACACCTTC	CASSISGIYGYTF	.	TRBJ1-2	13	.	TRBV28
TGTGCCAGTACTAGCGGGGGGGCTAGCTCCTACAATGAGCAGTTCTTC	CASTSGGASSYNEQFF	.	TRBJ2-1	16	TRBD2	TRBV25-1
TGCGCCAGCAGCCTCCAGGACACGAACACTGAAGCTTTCTTT	CASSLQDTNTEAFF	.	TRBJ1-1	14	.	TRBV5-1
TGTGCCAGCAGCTTAGCATATACCCCTCAGGGCTACACCTTC	CASSLAYTPQGYTF	.	TRBJ1-2	14	.	TRBV7-3